The T cell receptor (beta chain) under discussion was sequenced for a study of neurological immune-mediated disorders. Study observations and caveats: Multiple sclerosis patients had less TCR clonal expansion than even healthy controls, unlike HTLV-1-associated myelopathy.

This clonotype was counted ten times or more. Its specificity is unknown. Germline-derived CDR1 and CDR2 are DFQATT and SNEGSKA (reference sequence). The V gene end was trimmed by 6 bases and the J gene end by 5 bases; junction bases not matched to a gene: 5. The CDR3 contains 13 residues. Unsorted libraries were prepared from 2 million PBMCs held at -80 C. Template-switch 5'RACE cDNA synthesis added a 10-nucleotide unique molecular identifier. In each sequencing run, over 160 million TCR-beta sequences were generated from 15-18 subjects. MiXCR was run by TCRdb on the 5' RACE reads, yielding one entry per CDR3 protein. The table includes roughly 70,000 distinct CDR3 sequences, around 5.2% detected once.

Material for sequencing was PBMCs. This receptor was identified in a woman under 40 with multiple sclerosis. This sequence joins TRBV20-1 and TRBJ2-7; 12 bases match TRBD1. DNA of the CDR3: TGCAGTGCCCTGGGACAGGGGGCCCACGAGCAGTACTTC. It codes for CSALGQGAHEQYF.